This T cell receptor (beta chain) came from a study of shared clonotypes between healthy human individuals. Study details: The people who gave samples were a couple of women and a few men aged 18 to 49.

The V gene's germline CDR1 is MGHRA and CDR2 YSYEKL. This CDR3 is 15 amino acids long. V lost 4 bases and J 0 bases, leaving 12 bases between the germline ends. Several immunoSEQ plates held equal portions of the genomic DNA taken from each subset. Authors' processing steps: As immunoSEQ supplied junction-only sequences (without quality scores), filtering differed. Data came from immunoSEQ multiplex PCR; TCRdb stores just in-frame clones and leaves some out. The DNA gave D and trimming, while V, J and clone size come from that table. The repertoire holds more than 400,000 clones, with 81% as singletons.

The sequence was collected from a woman aged 40-49 years in good health. Some clones in this sample may be carry-over from other donors' samples. Sequencing was performed on PBMCs. The chain combines TRBV4-1 with TRBJ1-2; D gene uncertain. The chain's CDR3 is CASSPKEGANYGYTF. The CDR3 bases are TGCGCCAGCAGCCCAAAGGAGGGAGCTAACTATGGCTACACCTTC.